This entry lists 27 T cell receptor beta chains sequenced from one sample in a study of T cells in Graves' hyperthyroidism and ophthalmopathy. Amplified regions were TCR beta CDR3 sequences from RNA transcripts. A first-round RT-PCR of the TCR CDR3 used the HTBI primer set. TCRdb re-called the multiplex PCR reads through MiXCR, storing one row per CDR3 protein. This table holds 410,000 or so distinct CDR3 sequences, about 15% found once. Sequencing was performed on blood. These receptors all come from a man aged 18 to 35 with Graves' ophthalmopathy.

This clonotype appeared many times. V usage is TRBV20-1 and J usage is TRBJ2-7; the D gene is possibly TRBD1 (5 bases). Germline V gives CDR1 DFQATT, CDR2 SNEGSKA (reference sequence). The CDR3 extends over 13 amino acids. Trimming stripped 3 bases from V and 2 bases from J, with 11 bases between. The CDR3: CSARDPRAYEQYF. The CDR3 DNA follows: TGCAGTGCTAGGGATCCCAGGGCCTACGAGCAGTACTTC.

This clonotype was found many times. The rearrangement uses TRBV7-8 and TRBJ2-3; weak D call: TRBD2 (5 bases). Germline V CDR1 and CDR2: SGHVS, FQNEAQ. This CDR3 comprises 15 residues. V was shortened by 2 bases and J by 3 bases, with 12 bases between the two germline ends. In DNA, the CDR3 is TGTGCCAGCAGCTTACTTGTTGGGGAGACAGATACGCAGTATTTT. Translated, it gives CASSLLVGETDTQYF.

This clonotype was observed many times. The rearrangement links TRBV28 to TRBJ1-5, with D possibly being TRBD1 (6 bases). V lost 5 bases and J lost 3, with 11 bases in between. There are 14 residues in the CDR3. Germline CDR1 and CDR2: MDHEN and SYDVKM. The CDR3 bases are TGTGCCAGCAGTGCGACAGGTCTCAATCAGCCCCAGCATTTT. Amino acid sequence: CASSATGLNQPQHF.

CDR3 DNA: TGTGCCAGCAGCGTAGGTGGGCCTGGCTATGGCTACACCTTC. Its protein product is CASSVGGPGYGYTF. This chain uses TRBV9 with TRBJ1-2; D ambiguous. This CDR3 has 14 amino acids. Germline CDR1 reads SGDLS; CDR2 reads YYNGEE. Trimming left V 0 bases short and J 4 bases short, with 10 bases between.

This clonotype was counted ten times or more. This chain links TRBV6-1 with TRBJ2-7; possibly TRBD2 for D (5 bases). The CDR3 consists of 11 residues. Germline V gene sequence: CDR1 MNHNS, CDR2 SASEGT. V lost 9 bases, J lost 6 bases, and 12 bases lay in between. This CDR3 reads CASVEGFEQYF. The CDR3 DNA is TGTGCCAGTGTCGAGGGATTCGAGCAGTACTTC.

This clonotype was observed at least ten times. The chain recombines TRBV3-1 with TRBJ1-1; D uncertain. The CDR3 is 13 residues long. V lost 3 bases, J lost 7 bases, and 12 bases lay in between. CDR1 and CDR2 (germline): LGHDT, YNNKEL (reference sequence). The CDR3 sequence: CASSHLDGIEAFF. CDR3 DNA: TGTGCCAGCAGCCACCTGGACGGAATTGAAGCTTTCTTT.

In this sample, this clonotype turned up once. A much more abundant neighbour one base away suggests this may be a read error. The chain is built from TRBV4-1 and TRBJ1-4; no definite D call. The CDR3 consists of 13 residues. CDR1 MGHRA and CDR2 YSYEKL come from the germline V gene. Trimming removed 3 bases at V and 6 bases at J, with 8 bases between. CDR3 sequence reads: CASSHRSDEKLFF. CDR3 nucleotide sequence: TGCGCCAGCAGCCACAGGAGCGATGAAAAACTGTTTTTT.

In this sample, this clonotype turned up a few times. This sequence joins TRBV5-8 and TRBJ1-2; D is possibly TRBD1 (5 bases). The CDR3 is 14 residues long. Trimming took off 5 bases at V and 5 bases at J, with 16 bases between the two ends. In germline, CDR1 is SGHTS, CDR2 YDEGEE. The CDR3 here is CASRSVGGSYGYTF. CDR3 in DNA: TGTGCCAGCAGATCGGTTGGGGGAAGTTATGGCTACACCTTC. Using reference TRBV5-8 and TRBJ1-2 for the parts outside the CDR3, the full variable domain is EAGVTQSPTHLIKTRGQQATLRCSPISGHTSVYWYQQALGLGLQFLLWYDEGEERNRGNFPPRFSGRQFPNYSSELNVNALELEDSALYLCASRSVGGSYGYTFGSGTRLTVV.

The J gene is TRBJ1-1, the V gene TRBV10-3; the D gene is possibly TRBD1 (5 bases). The germline V and J ends were trimmed by 8 bases and 0 bases, with 13 bases remaining between them. In germline, CDR1 is ENHRY, CDR2 SYGVKD. This CDR3 contains 14 residues. Here the CDR3 reads CAIGGSGVNTEAFF. In nucleotides, the CDR3 is TGTGCCATCGGGGGGAGTGGGGTGAACACTGAAGCTTTCTTT.

This clonotype was picked up many times. The chain is built from TRBV6-2 or TRBV6-3 and TRBJ1-5; D gene uncertain. The CDR3 has 14 amino acids. Germline values: CDR1 MNHEY, CDR2 SVGEGT. Trimming left V 6 bases short and J 3 bases short, with 12 bases between. CDR3 nucleotide sequence: TGTGCCAGCAGGTCTTGGCAGAACAATCAGCCCCAGCATTTT. It yields the protein CASRSWQNNQPQHF.

V and J are TRBV12-3 or TRBV12-4 and TRBJ2-5, with 12 bases identical to TRBD1. The CDR3 extends over 15 amino acids. The V gene end was trimmed by 5 bases and the J gene end by 3 bases; junction bases not matched to a gene: 4. In DNA form, the CDR3 reads TGTGCCAGCAGTGAGGGACAGGGGGCGAAAGAGACCCAGTACTTC. Residues: CASSEGQGAKETQYF.

This clonotype was counted many times. This sequence joins TRBV5-5 and TRBJ2-2; TRBD2 might be the D (5 bases). Trimming took 3 bases from V and 7 from J, leaving 13 bases between them. CDR1 is SGHKS and CDR2 is YYEKEE in the germline V gene (reference sequence). The CDR3 is 14 residues long. The CDR3 is CASSSTPGSGELFF. The DNA for the CDR3 is TGTGCCAGCAGCTCAACCCCGGGGAGCGGGGAGCTGTTTTTT.

This clonotype was picked up many times. The chain joins TRBV7-9 to TRBJ2-1; 11 bases are a match to TRBD2. J gave up 4 bases and V 5 bases, and 7 bases lay outside the gene matches. The CDR3 is 16 amino acids. The germline gives CDR1 SEHNR, CDR2 FQNEAQ (reference sequence). This CDR3 is CASSPPGTSGYNEQFF. For the CDR3, the DNA is TGTGCCAGCAGCCCCCCCGGGACTAGCGGATACAATGAGCAGTTCTTC. Filled out from reference TRBV7-9 and TRBJ2-1, the complete variable domain reads DTGVSQNPRHKITKRGQNVTFRCDPISEHNRLYWYRQTLGQGPEFLTYFQNEAQLEKSRLLSDRFSAERPKGSFSTLEIQRTEQGDSAMYLCASSPPGTSGYNEQFFGPGTRLTVL.

In this sample, this clonotype turned up many times. The V call is TRBV3-1, the J call TRBJ2-7; TRBD2 matches 8 bases. This CDR3 has 16 residues. V gave up 4 bases and J gave up 2 bases; unmatched junction bases: 10. Germline CDR1 LGHDT, CDR2 YNNKEL (reference sequence). CDR3 region: CASSPDGGGLTYEQYF. CDR3 DNA: TGTGCCAGCAGCCCGGACGGGGGGGGCTTGACCTACGAGCAGTACTTC.

This clonotype was picked up a small number of times. This sequence joins TRBV7-9 and TRBJ1-3, with D possibly being TRBD1 (6 bases). Trimming pared 3 bases from V and 4 bases from J, leaving 13 bases between. Looked up from germline, CDR1 is SEHNR and CDR2 is FQNEAQ (reference sequence). The CDR3 extends over 15 amino acids. CDR3 protein: CASSLEGGSGNTIYF. CDR3 DNA sequence: TGTGCCAGCAGCTTGGAGGGGGGCTCGGGAAACACCATATATTTT.

Details on this clonotype: Just one base apart from a much larger clone, this may be a read error. The chain recombines TRBV12-3 or TRBV12-4 with TRBJ1-6; D is ambiguous. This CDR3 contains 15 residues. CDR3 protein: CASSPRAHYSSPLHF. CDR3 DNA: TGTGCCAGCAGTCCACGGGCCCACTATAGTTCACCCCTCCACTTT.

Concerning this clonotype: A much larger clone sits a single nucleotide away, making a read error possible. The rearrangement joins TRBV11-2 to TRBJ2-7; possibly TRBD1 or TRBD2 for D (7 bases each). Per the germline V gene, CDR1 is SGHAT and CDR2 is FQNNGV. The CDR3 extends over 13 amino acids. The germline V and J ends were trimmed by 1 base and 6 bases, with 10 bases remaining between them. The CDR3 here is CASSLGEGAEQYF. CDR3 in DNA: TGTGCCAGCAGCTTAGGGGAGGGGGCCGAGCAGTACTTC.

Many counts were recorded for this clonotype. The V call is TRBV27, the J call TRBJ2-7, with 9 bases identical to TRBD1. The germline V gene encodes CDR1 MNHEY and CDR2 SMNVEV (reference sequence). With V trimmed by 8 bases and J by 1 base, 6 bases remained unmatched. The CDR3 is 14 amino acids. This CDR3 is CASGPGQGSYEQYF. CDR3 nucleotides: TGTGCCAGCGGCCCGGGACAGGGATCCTACGAGCAGTACTTC.

Details on this clonotype: This clone may be a read error of a much larger clone one base away. The chain is built from TRBV24-1 and TRBJ1-2, with D possibly matching TRBD1 (6 bases). This CDR3 has 14 residues. The V gene's germline CDR1 is KGHDR and CDR2 SFDVKD. The CDR3 coding sequence is TGTGCCACCAGTAATTTGTGGACAGCCAAGGGCTACACCTTC. Translated: CATSNLWTAKGYTF.

A note on this clonotype: A much larger clone lies one base from this, so it may be a read error. The chain recombines TRBV20-1 with TRBJ2-1, with 7 bases matching TRBD1. CDR1 and CDR2 from the germline V gene are DFQATT and SNEGSKA (reference sequence). This CDR3 has 15 amino acids. The CDR3 sequence is CSARGTGSPYSEQFF. Here the CDR3 DNA reads TGCAGTGCTAGAGGGACAGGATCCCCCTACAGTGAGCAGTTCTTC.

Many counts were recorded for this clonotype. The CDR3 reads CSVEGLYLYNEQFF. CDR3 nucleotide sequence: TGCAGCGTTGAGGGGCTATACCTCTACAATGAGCAGTTCTTC. This chain connects TRBV29-1 to TRBJ2-1, with TRBD1 as a possible D gene (5 bases). The CDR3 has 14 residues. The V end lost 3 bases, the J end lost 3 bases, and 12 bases lay between the germline ends. Germline V lookup: CDR1 SQVTM, CDR2 ANQGSEA.

This clonotype was picked up many times. This rearrangement joins TRBV6-1 to TRBJ1-1; D unclear. This CDR3 spans 14 amino acids. Between the trimmed V and J ends, which lost 4 bases and 2 bases, there was a span of 11 bases. Looked up from germline, CDR1 is MNHNS and CDR2 is SASEGT. CDR3 protein: CASSARTDNTEAFF. CDR3 DNA sequence: TGTGCCAGCAGTGCCAGGACGGATAACACTGAAGCTTTCTTT.

Details on this clonotype: This may stem from a read error, because a much larger clone lies one nucleotide away. This sequence joins TRBV7-2 and TRBJ1-2; 7 bases match TRBD1. Germline loops: CDR1 SGHTA, CDR2 FQGNSA. This CDR3 is 14 amino acids long. The CDR3, as DNA: TGTGCCAGCACCCCTGCCAGGGGGGACTATAGCTACACCTTC. The encoded protein is CASTPARGDYSYTF.

This clonotype was counted between two and nine times. The gene calls are TRBV20-1 and TRBJ2-5; possibly TRBD2 for D (7 bases). Trimming pared 3 bases from V and 11 bases from J, leaving 16 bases between. Germline V gene lookup returns CDR1 DFQATT and CDR2 SNEGSKA (reference sequence). The CDR3 extends over 12 amino acids. The CDR3 DNA reads TGCAGTGCTAGCGGGGGGCAGTGGAAACAGTACTTC. Amino acid sequence: CSASGGQWKQYF.

The chain uses TRBV18 and TRBJ1-6, with TRBD1 identical over 8 bases. V lost 2 bases to trimming and J lost 8 bases; unmatched junction nucleotides: 8. Germline V gene sequence: CDR1 KGHSH, CDR2 LQKENI. The CDR3 has 16 amino acids. The CDR3 loop is CASSPSRQGAYSPLHF. CDR3 DNA: TGTGCCAGCTCACCAAGTAGGCAGGGGGCATATTCACCCCTCCACTTT.

This clonotype came up a few times. The J gene is TRBJ2-1, the V gene TRBV24-1; 11 bases are a match to TRBD1. There are 15 residues in the CDR3. V lost 3 bases to trimming and J lost 9 bases; unmatched junction nucleotides: 6. The germline gives CDR1 KGHDR, CDR2 SFDVKD. In nucleotides, the CDR3 is TGTGCCACCAGTGATCCCGGGACAGGGGGATTTGAGCAGTTCTTC. As protein: CATSDPGTGGFEQFF.

For this clonotype: Possible read error: a much larger clone is one base away. The V gene is TRBV20-1, the J gene TRBJ2-2, with D tentatively TRBD2 (6 bases). This CDR3 contains 15 residues. The germline V gene encodes CDR1 DFQATT and CDR2 SNEGSKA (reference sequence). The V and J ends lost 3 bases and 2 bases respectively, with 13 bases between them. The CDR3 reads CSASGTGTNTGELFF. The CDR3 DNA sequence: TGCAGTGCTAGTGGCACCGGGACTAACACCGGGGAGCTGTTTTTT.